A single sample is the source of the 17 T cell receptor beta chains below, sequenced in a study of blood T cell repertoires in COVID-19. Method: immunoSEQ multiplex PCR; TCRdb's copy keeps in-frame clones and lacks some. The data show a few hundred thousand clones, 85% to 90% seen once. Source material: peripheral blood. The receptors stem from an elderly man with acute or convalescent COVID-19.

This clone was recorded only once. The genes are TRBV4-2 and TRBJ2-7; 8 nucleotides match TRBD2. Germline V gene sequence: CDR1 LGHNA, CDR2 YNFKEQ. This CDR3 comprises 14 residues. Trimming at V came to 2 bases and at J to 2 bases, leaving 2 bases not matched to a gene. CDR3 sequence reads: CASSQPGGPYEQYF. The CDR3 region has the DNA TGTGCCAGCAGCCAACCGGGAGGGCCCTACGAGCAGTACTTC.

This clone was detected only a few times. This same CDR3 is encoded by further DNA sequences in the sample. The V and J genes are TRBV12-3 or TRBV12-4 and TRBJ1-4; 9 bases agree with TRBD1. This CDR3 has 13 residues. The ends lost 3 bases at V and 8 bases at J; junction bases unmatched: 1. The CDR3 sequence: CASSLTGGEKLFF. CDR3 nucleotides: TGTGCCAGCAGTTTGACAGGGGGGGAAAAACTGTTTTTT.

This clone occurred once. This sequence joins TRBV7-2 and TRBJ1-6; TRBD1 agrees at 8 bases. The CDR3 covers 16 residues. J lost 7 bases, V lost 5 bases, and 10 bases had no gene match. Germline V gene data show CDR1 as SGHTA and CDR2 as FQGNSA. The CDR3 sequence is CASSPRQGNVNSPLHF. In DNA form, the CDR3 reads TGTGCCAGCAGCCCACGACAGGGGAATGTCAATTCACCCCTCCACTTT.

The chain joins TRBV5-1 to TRBJ2-3; 7 bases are a match to TRBD1. The CDR3 runs 14 residues. J lost 1 base, V lost 4 bases, and 3 bases had no gene match. Per germline, CDR1 SGHRS and CDR2 YFSETQ. CDR3 loop: CASSPGQGTDTQYF. For the CDR3, the DNA is TGCGCCAGCAGCCCCGGACAGGGCACAGATACGCAGTATTTT.

This clone appeared a few times. The V gene is TRBV9, the J gene TRBJ1-1; D is possibly TRBD1 (5 bases). With 3 bases removed from V and 5 bases from J, the gap between germline ends came to 20 bases. This CDR3 has 16 amino acids. Germline CDR1 reads SGDLS; CDR2 reads YYNGEE. CDR3 region: CASSGPEYGGKTEAFF. CDR3 DNA: TGTGCCAGCAGCGGCCCTGAGTACGGGGGAAAGACTGAAGCTTTCTTT.

The chain has TRBV5-1 and TRBJ2-2, with a possible D match to TRBD2 (5 bases). This CDR3 comprises 12 residues. Looked up from germline, CDR1 is SGHRS and CDR2 is YFSETQ. V lost 6 bases, J lost 5 bases, and 8 bases lay in between. The CDR3 spells CASTPGTGELFF. The CDR3 nucleotides read TGCGCCAGCACCCCGGGAACCGGGGAGCTGTTTTTT.

The chain combines TRBV5-1 with TRBJ2-7, with TRBD1 identical over 7 bases. The junction had 10 bases not matched to a gene; V was cut back by 4 bases and J by 6 bases. This CDR3 is built from 14 residues. From germline, CDR1 is SGHRS and CDR2 YFSETQ. The CDR3 coding sequence is TGCGCCAGCAGCGACCAACAGGGGTACGGCGAGCAGTACTTC. The encoded protein is CASSDQQGYGEQYF.

The V call is TRBV14, the J call TRBJ1-2; D unclear. Germline values: CDR1 SGHDN, CDR2 FVKESK. Trimming pared 2 bases from V and 2 bases from J, leaving 9 bases between. The CDR3 has 14 amino acids. The DNA for the CDR3 is TGTGCCAGCAGCCAATACGGAGGGAACTATGGCTACACCTTC. Amino acid sequence: CASSQYGGNYGYTF.

Only one count was recorded for this clone. The CDR3 region is CSVGRGNPGQGYEQYF. DNA of the CDR3: TGCAGCGTTGGACGTGGGAACCCGGGACAGGGCTACGAGCAGTACTTC. The V and J genes are TRBV29-1 and TRBJ2-7, with 9 nucleotides matching TRBD1. CDR1 is SQVTM, CDR2 ANQGSEA, per germline. The CDR3 is 16 amino acids. After removal of 4 bases from V and 3 bases from J, the junction contained 13 bases not matched to a gene.

The V call is TRBV27, the J call TRBJ1-3; D unclear. V gave up 6 bases and J gave up 5 bases, with 17 bases separating them. Looked up from germline, CDR1 is MNHEY and CDR2 is SMNVEV (reference sequence). The CDR3 is 15 amino acids. CDR3 sequence: CASSPNRVSRNTIYF. CDR3 in DNA: TGTGCCAGCAGCCCAAATCGGGTCTCGAGAAACACCATATATTTT.

The chain recombines TRBV6-1 with TRBJ2-1; D is undetermined. V was pared by 3 bases and J by 4 bases, with 4 bases between. This CDR3 spans 12 amino acids. Germline CDR1 reads MNHNS; CDR2 reads SASEGT. The CDR3 here is CASSETYNEQFF. CDR3 nucleotide sequence: TGTGCCAGCAGTGAGACTTACAATGAGCAGTTCTTC.

This chain's CDR3 is CASSLRVNTEAFF. The CDR3 region has the DNA TGTGCCAGCAGCTTGCGGGTTAACACTGAAGCTTTCTTT. The chain joins TRBV5-6 to TRBJ1-1; D ambiguous. The CDR3 is 13 amino acids. The germline V gene encodes CDR1 SGHDT and CDR2 YYEEEE. Trimming took 1 base from V and 2 from J, leaving 6 bases between them.

This clone was counted once. The rearrangement uses TRBV4-3 and TRBJ2-7; a weak D match, TRBD2 (5 bases). The CDR3 runs 13 residues. CDR1 and CDR2 (germline): LGHNA, YSLEER. Trimming cost V 2 bases and J 3 bases, with 8 bases left between them. The CDR3 loop is CASSQREGYEQYF. The CDR3 coding sequence is TGCGCCAGCAGCCAACGGGAAGGCTACGAGCAGTACTTC.

The chain links TRBV28 to TRBJ1-1; D perhaps matches TRBD1 (6 bases). Trimming removed 4 bases at V and 2 bases at J, with 11 bases between. Germline V gene lookup returns CDR1 MDHEN and CDR2 SYDVKM. The CDR3 is 14 residues long. In DNA form, the CDR3 reads TGTGCCAGCAGTTCGACAGGAAGTAACACTGAAGCTTTCTTT. Residues: CASSSTGSNTEAFF.

This chain connects TRBV5-1 to TRBJ1-2; 8 bases are shared with TRBD1. CDR1 is SGHRS and CDR2 is YFSETQ in the germline V gene. The CDR3 loop spans 15 amino acids. Trimming at V came to 3 bases and at J to 3 bases, leaving 7 bases not matched to a gene. CDR3 region: CASSSLTTGDYGYTF. The CDR3 DNA sequence: TGCGCCAGCAGCTCCTTAACGACAGGGGACTATGGCTACACCTTC.

In its sample, this clone was seen once. The V and J genes are TRBV5-1 and TRBJ2-7, with 7 bases identical to TRBD1. Trimming cost V 4 bases and J 5 bases; bases outside gene matches: 12. The length of the CDR3 is 15 residues. Germline V gives CDR1 SGHRS, CDR2 YFSETQ. CDR3 region: CASSGGQASLDEQYF. CDR3 nucleotides: TGCGCCAGCAGCGGAGGACAGGCCTCATTGGACGAGCAGTACTTC. Supplemented by reference TRBV5-1 and TRBJ2-7, the full variable domain reads KAGVTQTPRYLIKTRGQQVTLSCSPISGHRSVSWYQQTPGQGLQFLFEYFSETQRNKGNFPGRFSGRQFSNSRSEMNVSTLELGDSALYLCASSGGQASLDEQYFGPGTRLTVT.

The chain joins TRBV4-1 to TRBJ1-1, with a tentative D call TRBD1 (6 bases). The CDR3 contains 16 residues. Germline CDR1 MGHRA, CDR2 YSYEKL. The V end was cut by 0 bases, the J end by 10 bases, with 21 bases between. The CDR3 reads CASSQDRTVSTLRAFF. The CDR3 nucleotides are TGCGCCAGCAGCCAAGATAGGACAGTCTCTACACTGCGAGCTTTCTTT.